Included here is one T cell receptor beta chain sequence, with context. Antigen unknown. This sample stems from a study of cytomegalovirus exposure and HLA in healthy donors. Study-level background: Sequencing of 150 million to 200 million T cells in an earlier analysis found 95 million to 120 million unique TCR beta sequences.

PCR involved 60 Vbeta and 13 Jbeta primers. The data were produced by immunoSEQ multiplex PCR, yet TCRdb's version contains in-frame clones alone and is incomplete. This sample's clone table lists some 48,000 clones. This CDR3 spans 13 amino acids. CDR1 is MRHNA, CDR2 SNTAGT, per germline. Trimming stripped 9 bases from V and 3 bases from J, with 12 bases between. Study-level points and caveats: HLA-A and HLA-B allele assignments for most subjects were reportedly predicted accurately using TCR beta sequences. When the data were analyzed later, several of the most significant clusters appeared to be linked to common viral pathogens.

The TCR originated in a woman between 35 and 50 years old in good health and CMV-seronegative. The sequenced material came from PBMCs. The chain has TRBV6-4 and TRBJ2-1; D might be TRBD2 (6 bases). For the CDR3, the DNA is TGTGCCAGTGCTAGCGAATACTACAATGAGCAGTTCTTC. Amino acid sequence: CASASEYYNEQFF.